This T cell receptor (beta chain) came from a study of blood T cell repertoires in COVID-19. Study summary: COVID-19 samples from acute and convalescent phases originated in the United States, Italy and Spain.

Methods used by the authors: The assay estimated nucleated cells by amplifying reference gene primers. Generated by immunoSEQ multiplex PCR, the TCRdb table keeps only in-frame clones and is missing some. V and J calls and clone size are given by that table; D and trimming were obtained from the DNA. The table has roughly 73,000 clones, 85% to 90% seen once. V lost 3 bases to trimming and J lost 2 bases; unmatched junction nucleotides: 4. There are 15 residues in the CDR3. Germline values: CDR1 SNHLY, CDR2 FYNNEI. This sequence was found in a man at least 80 years old with acute or convalescent COVID-19. The rearrangement links TRBV2 to TRBJ2-3; 8 positions match TRBD1. The sample comprised peripheral blood. For the CDR3, the DNA is TGTGCCAGCAGTGAGGACAGGGTACTCACAGATACGCAGTATTTT. This codes for CASSEDRVLTDTQYF.